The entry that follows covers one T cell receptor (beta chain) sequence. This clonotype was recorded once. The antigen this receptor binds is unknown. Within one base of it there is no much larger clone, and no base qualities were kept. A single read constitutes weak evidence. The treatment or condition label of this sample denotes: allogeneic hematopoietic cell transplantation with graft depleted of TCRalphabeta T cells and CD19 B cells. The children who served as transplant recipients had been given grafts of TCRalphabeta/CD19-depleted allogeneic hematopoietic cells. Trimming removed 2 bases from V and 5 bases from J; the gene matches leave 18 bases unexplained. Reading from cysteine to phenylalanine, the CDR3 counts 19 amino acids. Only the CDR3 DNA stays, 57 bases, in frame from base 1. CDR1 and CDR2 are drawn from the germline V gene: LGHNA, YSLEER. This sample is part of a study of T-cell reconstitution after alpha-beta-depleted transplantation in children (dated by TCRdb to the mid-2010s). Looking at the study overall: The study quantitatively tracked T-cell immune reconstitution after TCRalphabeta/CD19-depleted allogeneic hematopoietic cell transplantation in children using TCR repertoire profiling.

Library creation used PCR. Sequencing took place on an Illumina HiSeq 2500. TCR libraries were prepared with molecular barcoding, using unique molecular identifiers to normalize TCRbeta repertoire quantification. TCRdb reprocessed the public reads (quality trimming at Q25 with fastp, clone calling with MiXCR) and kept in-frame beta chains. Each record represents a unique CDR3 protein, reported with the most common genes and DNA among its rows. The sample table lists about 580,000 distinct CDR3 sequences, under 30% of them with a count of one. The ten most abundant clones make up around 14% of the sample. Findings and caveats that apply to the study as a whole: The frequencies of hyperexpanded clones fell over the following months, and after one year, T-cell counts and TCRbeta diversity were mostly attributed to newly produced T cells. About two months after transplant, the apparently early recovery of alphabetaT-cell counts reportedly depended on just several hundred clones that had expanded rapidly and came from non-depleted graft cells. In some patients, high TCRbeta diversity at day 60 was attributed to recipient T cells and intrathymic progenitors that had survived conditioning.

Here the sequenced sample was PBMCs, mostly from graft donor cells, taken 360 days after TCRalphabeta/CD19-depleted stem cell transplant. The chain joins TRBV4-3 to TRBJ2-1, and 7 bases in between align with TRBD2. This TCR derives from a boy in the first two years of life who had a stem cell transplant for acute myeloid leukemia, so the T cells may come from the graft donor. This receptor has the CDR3 CASSQWGPPQRGAHNEQFF. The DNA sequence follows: TGCGCCAGCAGCCAATGGGGCCCCCCTCAGCGGGGAGCACACAATGAGCAGTTCTTC.